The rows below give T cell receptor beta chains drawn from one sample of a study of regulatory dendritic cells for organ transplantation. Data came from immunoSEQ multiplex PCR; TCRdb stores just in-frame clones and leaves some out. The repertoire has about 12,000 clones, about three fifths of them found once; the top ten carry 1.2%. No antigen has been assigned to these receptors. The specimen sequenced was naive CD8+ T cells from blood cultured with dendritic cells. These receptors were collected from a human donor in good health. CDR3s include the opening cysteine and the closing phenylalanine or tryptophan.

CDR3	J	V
CASSLTHSLTGELFF	TRBJ2-2	TRBV4-1
CATSLTRRVYTQYF	TRBJ2-3	TRBV15
CASSLAGRPTDTQYF	TRBJ2-3	TRBV6-5
CASSSYTSLTDTQYF	TRBJ2-3	TRBV7-9
CASSYTGNSYEQYF	TRBJ2-7	TRBV7-9
CAGRREGVHGQPQHF	TRBJ1-5	TRBV6-5
CATSTDGVFTGNTIYF	TRBJ1-3	TRBV15
CASGPDRGAADEKLFF	TRBJ1-4	TRBV12-5
CASSISSGGLAGYNEQFF	TRBJ2-1	TRBV19
CASSIGAGANEQFF	TRBJ2-1	TRBV11-2
CASSFQGRETQYF	TRBJ2-5	TRBV5-6
CASSIGGTETFF	TRBJ1-1	TRBV19
CASSTRRGRGNTIYF	TRBJ1-3	TRBV7-3
CASSQGMGLAETQYF	TRBJ2-5	TRBV4-3
CASSLGSGQGYTF	TRBJ1-2	TRBV7-9
CASSRDGRDRDGEQYF	TRBJ2-7	TRBV14
CASSYGTGEAFF	TRBJ1-1	TRBV5-6
CASSPTGYRELFF	TRBJ2-2	TRBV5-6
CASSQDGQGAGYGYTF	TRBJ1-2	TRBV4-3
CASRDSLQETQYF	TRBJ2-5	TRBV27
CASSPPNMNTEAFF	TRBJ1-1	TRBV19
CAGWIGVNEKLFF	TRBJ1-4	TRBV2
CASSPGGGDGGYTF	TRBJ1-2	TRBV7-9
CASSYSGGPYEQYF	TRBJ2-7	TRBV6-6
CASSQWATASSGNTIYF	TRBJ1-3	TRBV4-3
CASSLGTANEKLFF	TRBJ1-4	TRBV4-3
CSVEGLAGGLEQFF	TRBJ2-1	TRBV29-1
CASSRGNQPQHF	TRBJ1-5	TRBV27
CASSSTPFREFF	TRBJ2-1	TRBV7-9
CASSSGRGNEQFF	TRBJ2-1	TRBV13
CASSQTGTGHNEQFF	TRBJ2-1	TRBV4-1
CASSSGTSGYNEQFF	TRBJ2-1	TRBV7-3
CASSLGLAGGLYNEQFF	TRBJ2-1	TRBV4-3
CASSMVGGGYEQYF	TRBJ2-7	TRBV19
CASSWGRGLGYGYTF	TRBJ1-2	TRBV5-4
CASSKSGSYGYTF	TRBJ1-2	TRBV27
CASSDASGGYTGELFF	TRBJ2-2	TRBV2
CASSDTYEQYF	TRBJ2-7	TRBV9
CASSYDRGTDNSPLHF	TRBJ1-6	TRBV6-5
CASSLGATGAYEQYF	TRBJ2-7	TRBV13
CASSLGDRAELDTQYF	TRBJ2-3	TRBV7-9
CASSPRGEPYEQYF	TRBJ2-7	TRBV9
CASSTPAGGPFGTDTQYF	TRBJ2-3	TRBV7-9
CASSLGGPYYEQYF	TRBJ2-7	TRBV11-2